One and the same sample provided the 31 T cell receptor beta chains below, sequenced in a study of T-cell memory formation after mild COVID-19. TCRdb reanalysed the 5' RACE reads using MiXCR and keeps one entry per CDR3 protein. The sample lists approximately 300,000 distinct CDR3 sequences, approximately 20% occurring once. Sequencing was carried out using PBMCs or a T cell subset sorted from them (not recorded which). These receptors originate from a man aged 18 to 30 who had mild COVID-19 (a few samples of this study predate the infection). Cell type and time point are not known.

The table lists this clonotype with a few counts. This sequence joins TRBV7-6 and TRBJ2-2; tentative D call: TRBD2 (5 bases). The CDR3 has 13 amino acids. V lost 8 bases to trimming and J lost 6 bases, with 13 bases between them. Per the germline V gene, CDR1 is SGHVS and CDR2 is FNYEAQ. The CDR3 DNA is TGTGCCAGCGGGTATATGAGGGCCGGGGAGCTGTTTTTT. Its protein product is CASGYMRAGELFF.

J is TRBJ1-2 and V is TRBV18; D is undetermined. The CDR3 extends over 13 amino acids. CDR1 and CDR2 from the germline V gene are KGHSH and LQKENI. Trimming cost V 2 bases and J 4 bases, with 8 bases left between them. The CDR3 reads CASSPLEGYGYTF. The CDR3, as DNA: TGTGCCAGCTCACCATTGGAGGGCTATGGCTACACCTTC.

The V call is TRBV5-1, the J call TRBJ1-2; D is unresolved. Trimming pared 0 bases from V and 8 bases from J, leaving 11 bases between. The germline gives CDR1 SGHRS, CDR2 YFSETQ. This CDR3 contains 13 residues. This chain's CDR3 is CASSLGPSEGYTF. The CDR3 DNA reads TGCGCCAGCAGCTTGGGCCCCTCTGAGGGCTACACCTTC.

This chain connects TRBV6-5 to TRBJ2-7; possibly TRBD2 for D (5 bases). The germline gives CDR1 MNHEY, CDR2 SVGAGI. V lost 6 bases and J 0 bases, leaving 12 bases between the germline ends. The CDR3 is 14 residues long. The chain's CDR3 is CASRRERDSYEQYF. The CDR3 DNA reads TGTGCCAGCAGGAGGGAACGGGACTCCTACGAGCAGTACTTC.

CDR3 nucleotide sequence: TGTGCCAGCAGTTTATCGCAGAGGGTGGGGCAAGAGACCCAGTACTTC. Its protein is CASSLSQRVGQETQYF. V usage is TRBV27 and J usage is TRBJ2-5; D might be TRBD2 (5 bases). Germline loops: CDR1 MNHEY, CDR2 SMNVEV (reference sequence). The CDR3 totals 16 residues. V lost 0 bases, J lost 2 bases, and 13 bases lay in between.

This clonotype was seen once. A read error may account for a junction end that differs from germline. The V and J genes are TRBV4-1 and TRBJ1-5; D remains ambiguous. CDR3 length: 16 residues. Germline V lookup: CDR1 MGHRA, CDR2 YSYEKL. CDR3 coding DNA: TGCGCCAGCAGACAAGGCTCCCCGAGTGAGGTTCAGCCCCAGCATTTT. This translates into CASRQGSPSEVQPQHF.

The chain uses TRBV18 and TRBJ1-2; D ambiguous. V was trimmed by 3 bases and J by 1 base, leaving 6 bases between them. CDR3 length: 13 residues. Germline V lookup: CDR1 KGHSH, CDR2 LQKENI. CDR3 sequence reads: CASSPEVNYGYTF. In DNA form, the CDR3 reads TGTGCCAGCTCACCCGAGGTTAACTATGGCTACACCTTC.

The chain combines TRBV7-7 with TRBJ2-5; 10 bases map to TRBD1. The CDR3 extends over 15 amino acids. V trimming: 6 bases; J trimming: 4 bases; junction bases outside the gene matches: 8. Germline V gene sequence: CDR1 SSHAT, CDR2 FNYEAQ (reference sequence). Here the CDR3 DNA reads TGTGCCAGCAGTCCGAGACAGGGGGCTCGAGAGACCCAGTACTTC. Protein sequence: CASSPRQGARETQYF.

DNA of the CDR3: TGCGCCAGCAGCTTGGGCCCGGGGGACGCTGAAGCTTTCTTT. It is translated as CASSLGPGDAEAFF. This chain joins TRBV5-1 and TRBJ1-1; weak D call: TRBD1 (5 bases). V lost 0 bases and J 6 bases, leaving 12 bases between the germline ends. This CDR3 is built from 14 residues. The germline gives CDR1 SGHRS, CDR2 YFSETQ.

Only a few counts were recorded for this clonotype. The CDR3 sequence is CSARGGQGAPGELFF. The CDR3 coding sequence is TGCAGTGCCCGAGGGGGACAGGGGGCCCCCGGGGAGCTGTTTTTT. The rearrangement uses TRBV20-1 and TRBJ2-2, with 12 positions matching TRBD1. The CDR3 has 15 residues. Germline CDR1 is DFQATT and CDR2 is SNEGSKA (reference sequence). V shed 6 bases, J shed 6 bases, and the junction held 8 bases outside the gene matches.

This clonotype was observed a handful of times. The chain has TRBV9 and TRBJ2-3, with D possibly TRBD2 on 7 matching bases. The CDR3 length is 14 residues. Germline V CDR1 and CDR2: SGDLS, YYNGEE. V dropped 4 bases and J dropped 4 bases, with 13 bases sitting between them. CDR3 amino acids: CASSKRGASDTQYF. The CDR3 bases are TGTGCCAGCAGCAAACGGGGGGCCTCAGATACGCAGTATTTT.

The rearrangement joins TRBV5-1 to TRBJ2-5; perhaps TRBD2 as D (6 bases). Germline V gene sequence: CDR1 SGHRS, CDR2 YFSETQ. Trimming pared 1 base from V and 4 bases from J, leaving 14 bases between. The CDR3 is 15 amino acids. CDR3 sequence reads: CASSLRGRGGETQYF. Written as DNA, the CDR3 is TGCGCCAGCAGCTTGAGGGGACGGGGAGGAGAGACCCAGTACTTC. The whole variable domain, filled in from reference TRBV5-1 and TRBJ2-5, reads KAGVTQTPRYLIKTRGQQVTLSCSPISGHRSVSWYQQTPGQGLQFLFEYFSETQRNKGNFPGRFSGRQFSNSRSEMNVSTLELGDSALYLCASSLRGRGGETQYFGPGTRLLVL.

CDR3: CASSSTPQESEAFF. CDR3 nucleotides: TGCGCCAGCAGCTCGACGCCCCAGGAGTCTGAAGCTTTCTTT. This chain joins TRBV5-1 and TRBJ1-1, with D unresolved. The germline V and J ends were trimmed by 3 bases and 6 bases, with 15 bases remaining between them. CDR3 size: 14 residues. CDR1 and CDR2 (germline): SGHRS, YFSETQ.

V gene TRBV6-2 or TRBV6-3 combines with J gene TRBJ2-6; no clear D. Germline V lookup: CDR1 MNHEY, CDR2 SVGEGT. With 4 bases removed from V and 4 bases from J, the gap between germline ends came to 11 bases. This CDR3 has 15 amino acids. This CDR3 is CASSSTPGGANVLTF. CDR3 DNA sequence: TGTGCCAGCAGTTCTACACCCGGGGGGGCCAACGTCCTGACTTTC.

The V call is TRBV5-6, the J call TRBJ2-5; 11 nucleotides agree with TRBD2. The ends lost 4 bases at V and 2 bases at J; junction bases unmatched: 4. The germline gives CDR1 SGHDT, CDR2 YYEEEE. CDR3 length: 15 amino acids. CDR3 in amino acids: CASSAGTSGQETQYF. As DNA, the CDR3 is TGTGCCAGCAGCGCCGGGACTAGCGGTCAAGAGACCCAGTACTTC.

The J gene is TRBJ2-2, the V gene TRBV12-3 or TRBV12-4, with TRBD2 matching over 7 bases. The ends lost 8 bases at V and 0 bases at J; junction bases unmatched: 6. This CDR3 region has 15 residues. The CDR3 here is CASSEGGTNTGELFF. CDR3 in DNA: TGTGCCAGCTCCGAGGGAGGGACGAACACCGGGGAGCTGTTTTTT.

This clonotype appeared a few times. The chain joins TRBV4-2 to TRBJ1-1, with 9 bases fitting TRBD1. V shed 3 bases and J 5 bases; nucleotides not matched to a gene: 7. Germline loops: CDR1 LGHNA, CDR2 YNFKEQ. There are 15 residues in the CDR3. In DNA form, the CDR3 reads TGTGCCAGCAGCCAGGCCGGGACAGGGTTAACTGAAGCTTTCTTT. The encoded protein is CASSQAGTGLTEAFF.

This clonotype came up a few times. The rearrangement joins TRBV10-3 to TRBJ2-7; D is perhaps TRBD1 or TRBD2 (5 bases each). Deletions cut 6 bases from V and 2 bases from J, with 11 bases between. The CDR3 is 13 amino acids. CDR1 and CDR2 (germline): ENHRY, SYGVKD. This CDR3 is CAIRRGATYEQYF. The CDR3 nucleotides are TGTGCCATCAGGAGGGGCGCCACCTACGAGCAGTACTTC.

This clonotype was counted only a few times. J is TRBJ2-7 and V is TRBV21-1. TRBV21-1 is designated a pseudogene. This CDR3 contains 13 residues. DNA of the CDR3: TGTGCCAGCAGCGTACAGGAGACCTACGAGCAGTACGTC. Translation gives CASSVQETYEQYV.

This clonotype was picked up a small number of times. DNA for the CDR3: TGTGCCAGCAGGCTAGGGGGACCCTACAATGAGCAGTTCTTC. Its translation is CASRLGGPYNEQFF. The rearrangement uses TRBV7-6 and TRBJ2-1, with D possibly being TRBD1 (6 bases). CDR3 length: 14 residues. Trimming left V 6 bases short and J 2 bases short, with 11 bases between. The germline V gene has CDR1 SGHVS and CDR2 FNYEAQ.

This clonotype was counted between two and nine times. The rearrangement links TRBV25-1 to TRBJ1-2; D is undetermined. The CDR3 is made up of 13 amino acids. Trimming took 5 bases from V and 8 from J, leaving 15 bases between them. Germline V gene lookup returns CDR1 MGHDK and CDR2 SYGVNS. CDR3 sequence: CASSPGINGGYTF. CDR3 nucleotide sequence: TGTGCCAGCAGTCCCGGGATCAACGGGGGCTACACCTTC.

This clonotype was recorded a few times. V usage is TRBV7-2 and J usage is TRBJ2-1; a possible D gene is TRBD2 (5 bases). Germline V gene lookup returns CDR1 SGHTA and CDR2 FQGNSA. With 11 bases removed from V and 9 bases from J, the gap between germline ends came to 17 bases. This CDR3 region has 12 residues. In DNA form, the CDR3 reads TGTGCCGGAGGTAATCCCAATGGTGAGCAGTTCTTC. It yields the protein CAGGNPNGEQFF.

V gene TRBV6-2 or TRBV6-3 combines with J gene TRBJ2-1; TRBD2 agrees at 8 bases. There are 17 residues in the CDR3. Trimming at V came to 2 bases and at J to 6 bases, leaving 12 bases not matched to a gene. Germline lookup yields CDR1 MNHEY and CDR2 SVGEGT. The CDR3 sequence: CASSYRGRGDLGNEQFF. CDR3 nucleotides: TGTGCCAGCAGTTACCGCGGGCGGGGGGACTTAGGCAATGAGCAGTTCTTC.

The chain is built from TRBV7-9 and TRBJ2-1; D may be TRBD1 (6 bases). This CDR3 spans 15 amino acids. Trimming removed 7 bases from V and 5 bases from J, with 18 bases in between. Germline CDR1 is SEHNR and CDR2 is FQNEAQ (reference sequence). CDR3 sequence reads: CASTLLGALHNEQFF. CDR3 in DNA: TGTGCCAGCACCTTGTTGGGGGCCCTTCACAATGAGCAGTTCTTC.

The genes are TRBV5-4 and TRBJ2-3; D might be TRBD2 (6 bases). Germline V gene lookup returns CDR1 SGHNT and CDR2 YYREEE (reference sequence). V lost 3 bases, J lost 4 bases, and 15 bases lay in between. This CDR3 is 15 amino acids long. The CDR3 DNA reads as TGTGCCAGCAGCTGGCCGGGGGATAGGGCAGATACGCAGTATTTT. It specifies CASSWPGDRADTQYF.

The J gene is TRBJ2-2, the V gene TRBV7-6; D not certain. V was cut by 5 bases and J by 8 bases, with 9 bases left in between. This CDR3 has 12 amino acids. Germline CDR1 and CDR2: SGHVS and FNYEAQ. The CDR3 reads CASSHPRGELFF. The CDR3 DNA reads as TGTGCCAGCAGCCACCCTAGGGGGGAGCTGTTTTTT.

The chain combines TRBV5-1 with TRBJ2-5, with TRBD2 identical over 10 bases. CDR1 is SGHRS, CDR2 YFSETQ, per germline. The trim removed 0 bases at V and 5 bases at J, leaving 4 bases unmatched. This CDR3 contains 15 residues. The CDR3 sequence: CASSLATSGEETQYF. CDR3 coding DNA: TGCGCCAGCAGCTTGGCCACTAGCGGGGAGGAGACCCAGTACTTC.

This clonotype has only a few counts. This chain joins TRBV7-9 and TRBJ2-7; D is unclear. Between the trimmed V and J ends, which lost 3 bases and 2 bases, there was a span of 8 bases. Looked up from germline, CDR1 is SEHNR and CDR2 is FQNEAQ (reference sequence). This CDR3 is built from 13 residues. The CDR3 DNA is TGTGCCAGCAGCTTGACGCACGCCTACGAGCAGTACTTC. Residues: CASSLTHAYEQYF.

This clonotype was counted only a few times. The chain employs TRBV9 and TRBJ2-1, with D tentatively TRBD1 or TRBD2 (5 bases each). The germline V gene has CDR1 SGDLS and CDR2 YYNGEE. The V end lost 4 bases, the J end lost 5 bases, and 13 bases lay between the germline ends. The CDR3 runs to 14 residues. CDR3: CASSPQWGNNEQFF. The CDR3 nucleotides are TGTGCCAGCAGCCCACAATGGGGGAACAATGAGCAGTTCTTC.

This clonotype was observed a few times. The chain uses TRBV10-3 and TRBJ1-2; D gene ambiguous. The V end was cut by 8 bases, the J end by 5 bases, with 30 bases between. The V gene's germline CDR1 is ENHRY and CDR2 SYGVKD. The CDR3 is 18 amino acids. CDR3 sequence reads: CAIGRRRDHTSLGYGYTF. The CDR3 bases are TGTGCCATCGGGAGGCGGAGAGATCATACTTCCTTAGGGTATGGCTACACCTTC.

This clonotype was detected only a few times. The V and J genes are TRBV7-9 and TRBJ2-1, with TRBD2 identical over 13 bases. CDR1 and CDR2 (germline): SEHNR, FQNEAQ (reference sequence). J gave up 5 bases and V 5 bases, and 6 bases lay outside the gene matches. The CDR3 runs to 16 residues. CDR3 residues: CASSPGLAGEDNEQFF. The CDR3, as DNA: TGTGCCAGCAGCCCCGGACTAGCGGGGGAGGACAATGAGCAGTTCTTC.